This TCR beta chain derives from a study of shared clonotypes between healthy human individuals. Produced via immunoSEQ multiplex PCR; TCRdb's table is partial and in-frame only. This table has some 2,400,000 clones, nearly 97% appearing once. The material sequenced was naive CD4+ T cells sorted from blood. Subset defined: CD45RA+ positively selected. This TCR derives from a man younger than 35 in good health.

The CDR3 sequence: CASSAISGTGANVLTF. The CDR3 DNA reads TGTGCCAGCAGCGCCATTAGCGGGACTGGGGCCAACGTCCTGACTTTC. The rearrangement links TRBV11-2 to TRBJ2-6; 8 bases match TRBD2. The CDR3 totals 16 residues. Per the germline V gene, CDR1 is SGHAT and CDR2 is FQNNGV. V was clipped by 5 bases and J by 2 bases; unmatched bases: 5.